These 30 T cell receptor beta chains came from one sample sequenced in a study of shared clonotypes between healthy human individuals. The table came from immunoSEQ multiplex PCR; TCRdb's copy has only in-frame clones and leaves some out. There are 490,000 or so clones in the sample; less than 80% occur only once, and approximately 12% lies in the top ten. Sample: PBMCs. Receptors were obtained from a woman in her 40s in good health. Some clones in this sample may be carry-over from other donors' samples.

This clone was counted between two and nine times. The genes are TRBV4-3 and TRBJ1-5, with TRBD1 as a possible D gene (5 bases). Per germline, CDR1 LGHNA and CDR2 YSLEER. V shed 0 bases and J shed 5 bases, with 11 bases lying between them. The CDR3 spans 15 residues. The CDR3 protein is CASSQDGGGHQPQHF. CDR3 in DNA: TGCGCCAGCAGCCAAGACGGGGGGGGTCATCAGCCCCAGCATTTT.

The rearrangement joins TRBV27 to TRBJ2-7, with 8 bases aligning to TRBD2. With V trimmed by 1 base and J by 5 bases, 4 bases remained unmatched. The CDR3 spans 14 residues. The germline gives CDR1 MNHEY, CDR2 SMNVEV (reference sequence). CDR3 coding DNA: TGTGCCAGCAGTTTATATAGGCGGGAGGACGAGCAGTACTTC. Its protein is CASSLYRREDEQYF.

The chain couples TRBV30 to TRBJ2-1, with 13 bases that match TRBD2. The CDR3 consists of 16 residues. V shed 4 bases and J 2 bases; nucleotides not matched to a gene: 5. The germline V gene has CDR1 GTSNPN and CDR2 SVGIG (reference sequence). CDR3: CAWTRLAGGPYNEQFF. The CDR3 DNA is TGTGCCTGGACCAGACTAGCGGGAGGACCCTACAATGAGCAGTTCTTC. Combining the CDR3 with reference TRBV30 and TRBJ2-1 gives the whole variable domain SQTIHQWPATLVQPVGSPLSLECTVEGTSNPNLYWYRQAAGRGLQLLFYSVGIGQISSEVPQNLSASRPQDRQFILSSKKLLLSDSGFYLCAWTRLAGGPYNEQFFGPGTRLTVL.

As for this clone: A much larger clonotype is one base distant, so this may be a read error. The chain is built from TRBV19 and TRBJ1-2, with D tentatively TRBD1 (6 bases). Trimming took off 6 bases at V and 4 bases at J, with 15 bases between the two ends. CDR1 and CDR2 (germline): LNHDA, SQIVND (reference sequence). The CDR3 has 14 amino acids. CDR3 DNA sequence: TGTGCCAGTAGGCGTGGGGGCATGGGCTATGGCTACACCTTC. Its translation is CASRRGGMGYGYTF.

This clone has just a few counts. The chain recombines TRBV5-1 with TRBJ1-1, with unresolved D. V lost 4 bases and J 4 bases, leaving 8 bases between the germline ends. The germline V gene encodes CDR1 SGHRS and CDR2 YFSETQ. The CDR3 extends over 12 amino acids. CDR3 in DNA: TGCGCCAGCAGCCGAGGGAGCACTGAAGCTTTCTTT. Translating it yields CASSRGSTEAFF.

The chain combines TRBV7-2 with TRBJ1-3; TRBD1 agrees at 12 bases. The V and J ends lost 5 bases and 1 base, in that order; junction bases with no gene match: 6. CDR3 length: 17 amino acids. Germline CDR1 SGHTA, CDR2 FQGNSA. The CDR3 DNA reads as TGTGCCAGCAGCATCCGGGACAGGGGGCTTTCTGGAAACACCATATATTTT. This gives the protein CASSIRDRGLSGNTIYF.

The chain has TRBV28 and TRBJ2-7; D possibly corresponds to TRBD1 (6 bases). Germline loops: CDR1 MDHEN, CDR2 SYDVKM. This CDR3 region has 16 residues. V was clipped by 8 bases and J by 5 bases, with 25 bases between them. The CDR3 DNA reads TGTGCCAGCGGCTCACCGGGACACCCTCCTGGAGACGAGCAGTACTTC. As protein: CASGSPGHPPGDEQYF.

This clone is a singleton in its sample. The chain uses TRBV19 and TRBJ1-1; 9 positions match TRBD1. Trimming took 1 base from V and 2 from J; bases not matched to a gene: 2. Germline CDR1 is LNHDA and CDR2 is SQIVND (reference sequence). The CDR3 runs to 15 residues. This CDR3 reads CASSIGGQGNTEAFF. In DNA, the CDR3 is TGTGCCAGTAGTATAGGGGGACAGGGAAACACTGAAGCTTTCTTT. The full variable domain, in which reference TRBV19 and TRBJ1-1 provide the parts outside the CDR3, is DGGITQSPKYLFRKEGQNVTLSCEQNLNHDAMYWYRQDPGQGLRLIYYSQIVNDFQKGDIAEGYSVSREKKESFPLTVTSAQKNPTAFYLCASSIGGQGNTEAFFGQGTRLTVV.

The chain employs TRBV10-3 and TRBJ2-3, with 9 bases identical to TRBD1. Germline-derived CDR1 and CDR2 are ENHRY and SYGVKD. Losses at the gene ends were 7 bases for V and 0 bases for J; bases not matched to a gene: 5. This CDR3 is built from 15 residues. The CDR3, as DNA: TGTGCCATCACGGGGACAGGGAGTAGCACAGATACGCAGTATTTT. As protein: CAITGTGSSTDTQYF.

The rearrangement uses TRBV18 and TRBJ2-7; 8 bases align to TRBD2. Germline CDR1 reads KGHSH; CDR2 reads LQKENI. The CDR3 totals 15 residues. V lost 4 bases, J lost 5 bases, and 10 bases stayed unmatched. The DNA for the CDR3 is TGTGCCAGCTCACTCGCCGGGGGGGCGCATAACGAGCAGTACTTC. The encoded protein is CASSLAGGAHNEQYF.

The chain couples TRBV7-8 to TRBJ2-5, with D tentatively TRBD2 (6 bases). This CDR3 has 15 amino acids. The ends were cut back, 1 base at V and 5 bases at J, with 14 bases in the middle. Germline V gene data show CDR1 as SGHVS and CDR2 as FQNEAQ. Written as DNA, the CDR3 is TGTGCCAGCAGCTTAGAACAGTTACGGGGGGAGACCCAGTACTTC. This codes for CASSLEQLRGETQYF. Variable domain in full (rest from reference TRBV7-8 and TRBJ2-5): GAGVSQSPRYKVAKRGQDVALRCDPISGHVSLFWYQQALGQGPEFLTYFQNEAQLDKSGLPSDRFFAERPEGSVSTLKIQRTQQEDSAVYLCASSLEQLRGETQYFGPGTRLLVL.

V is TRBV13 and J is TRBJ2-7; D uncertain. The CDR3 extends over 12 amino acids. The ends were cut back, 5 bases at V and 9 bases at J, with 14 bases in the middle. Germline CDR1 PRHDT, CDR2 FYEKMQ (reference sequence). The CDR3 sequence: CASSAQSSTQYF. The CDR3 DNA sequence: TGTGCCAGCAGCGCCCAATCCAGCACGCAGTACTTC.

The chain couples TRBV7-2 to TRBJ2-7; 9 bases are a match to TRBD1. CDR1 is SGHTA, CDR2 FQGNSA, per germline. The junction had 5 bases not matched to a gene; V was cut back by 1 base and J by 7 bases. The CDR3 sequence is 14 residues long. DNA for the CDR3: TGTGCCAGCAGCTTAGGGACAGGGGCGAGAGAGCAGTACTTC. Its protein product is CASSLGTGAREQYF.

This clone has only a few counts. The chain combines TRBV10-3 with TRBJ2-3, with TRBD2 identical over 10 bases. The CDR3 is made up of 16 amino acids. V gave up 0 bases and J gave up 2 bases; unmatched junction bases: 2. Germline lookup yields CDR1 ENHRY and CDR2 SYGVKD. CDR3 nucleotide sequence: TGTGCCATCAGTGAGTCGGGGACTAGCGTCACAGATACGCAGTATTTT. Protein product: CAISESGTSVTDTQYF.

The rearrangement joins TRBV12-2 to TRBJ2-7; the table's D call, TRBD2, has no DNA check behind it. TRBV12-2 is noted as a pseudogene. This CDR3 spans 21 amino acids. The CDR3 region has the DNA TGTGCAAGTCGCTTAGATCACTCTGGGACTAGCGGGAGCTTTGGGTCCTACGAGCAGTACTTC. Translation gives CASRLDHSGTSGSFGSYEQYF.

This chain links TRBV28 with TRBJ2-2, with 10 bases identical to TRBD1. V lost 3 bases, J lost 5 bases, and 9 bases stayed unmatched. CDR1 and CDR2 from the germline V gene are MDHEN and SYDVKM. This CDR3 has 17 residues. CDR3 nucleotide sequence: TGTGCCAGCAGTTTGTTGCGGACAGGGGGTTGGACCGGGGAGCTGTTTTTT. This translates into CASSLLRTGGWTGELFF. Full variable domain (rest looked up from reference TRBV28 and TRBJ2-2): DVKVTQSSRYLVKRTGEKVFLECVQDMDHENMFWYRQDPGLGLRLIYFSYDVKMKEKGDIPEGYSVSREKKERFSLILESASTNQTSMYLCASSLLRTGGWTGELFFGEGSRLTVL.

The chain joins TRBV4-3 to TRBJ1-2, with D maybe TRBD1 (6 bases). Trimming pared 3 bases from V and 4 bases from J, leaving 18 bases between. The germline V gene encodes CDR1 LGHNA and CDR2 YSLEER. The CDR3 is 16 amino acids. The CDR3, as DNA: TGCGCCAGCAGCCAGTCCGGGACAAGGAATTCCTATGGCTACACCTTC. Translation: CASSQSGTRNSYGYTF.

V usage is TRBV4-3 and J usage is TRBJ2-6; the D call may be TRBD1 or TRBD2 (5 bases each). Between the trimmed V and J ends, which lost 1 base and 2 bases, there was a span of 9 bases. The CDR3 spans 16 residues. CDR1 and CDR2 (germline): LGHNA, YSLEER. The CDR3 reads CASSQVVGAGANVLTF. The DNA for the CDR3 is TGCGCCAGCAGCCAAGTAGTGGGGGCTGGGGCCAACGTCCTGACTTTC.

V is TRBV5-1 and J is TRBJ1-6; D is uncertain. There are 15 residues in the CDR3. V was trimmed by 0 bases and J by 10 bases, leaving 14 bases between them. Germline V gives CDR1 SGHRS, CDR2 YFSETQ. The chain's CDR3 is CASSLAAAISSPLHF. CDR3 DNA sequence: TGCGCCAGCAGCTTGGCGGCAGCCATTTCCTCACCCCTCCACTTT.

The chain recombines TRBV27 with TRBJ2-1; D possibly matches TRBD1 or TRBD2 (6 bases each). The CDR3 runs to 14 residues. Germline V lookup: CDR1 MNHEY, CDR2 SMNVEV (reference sequence). V was clipped by 5 bases and J by 13 bases, with 21 bases between them. The CDR3 sequence is CASSPSRWGAVQFF. DNA for the CDR3: TGTGCCAGCAGTCCCTCCAGGTGGGGGGCGGTCCAGTTCTTC.

This chain uses TRBV28 with TRBJ2-7; 7 nucleotides align to TRBD2. Losses at the gene ends were 3 bases for V and 3 bases for J; bases not matched to a gene: 11. This CDR3 is built from 16 residues. Per germline, CDR1 MDHEN and CDR2 SYDVKM. CDR3 sequence reads: CASSLSAGAGGYEQYF. In DNA form, the CDR3 reads TGTGCCAGCAGTTTGAGTGCGGGAGCAGGCGGCTACGAGCAGTACTTC.

The CDR3: CASSPPQTEDTQYF. The CDR3 DNA reads as TGCGCCAGCAGCCCCCCGCAGACTGAAGATACGCAGTATTTT. The chain is built from TRBV5-1 and TRBJ2-3, with D unresolved. The CDR3 covers 14 residues. Germline V gene lookup returns CDR1 SGHRS and CDR2 YFSETQ. The V end was cut by 4 bases, the J end by 5 bases, with 14 bases between.

This chain uses TRBV30 with TRBJ2-3; the match to TRBD2 covers 10 bases. V was clipped by 2 bases and J by 9 bases; unmatched bases: 5. CDR1 and CDR2 (germline): GTSNPN, SVGIG (reference sequence). CDR3 size: 13 residues. The CDR3 protein is CAWSPLTSGTQYF. The CDR3 nucleotides read TGTGCCTGGAGTCCACTGACTAGCGGGACGCAGTATTTT.

This clone showed up just a few times. This chain connects TRBV9 to TRBJ1-2; 8 nucleotides match TRBD1. The CDR3 has 14 amino acids. Germline CDR1 SGDLS, CDR2 YYNGEE. The V and J ends lost 3 bases and 2 bases, in that order; junction bases with no gene match: 3. CDR3 sequence (DNA): TGTGCCAGCAGCGCGACAGGGGCGAACTATGGCTACACCTTC. Its translation is CASSATGANYGYTF.

This chain joins TRBV5-1 and TRBJ2-6; D possibly corresponds to TRBD1 (6 bases). This CDR3 spans 19 amino acids. Trimming left V 2 bases short and J 0 bases short, with 18 bases between. CDR1 and CDR2 from the germline V gene are SGHRS and YFSETQ. The CDR3 DNA reads TGCGCCAGCAGCTTTTCCCCGGGAAAGGGGGACTCTGGGGCCAACGTCCTGACTTTC. This translates into CASSFSPGKGDSGANVLTF.

The chain couples TRBV4-2 to TRBJ2-7; possible D gene TRBD2, 6 bases. Germline V CDR1 and CDR2: LGHNA, YNFKEQ. V was pared by 0 bases and J by 6 bases, with 15 bases between. The CDR3 covers 15 residues. CDR3 sequence reads: CASSQDAGRLGEQYF. CDR3 coding DNA: TGTGCCAGCAGCCAAGATGCGGGACGGTTGGGCGAGCAGTACTTC.

The chain uses TRBV23-1 and TRBJ2-1; weak D call: TRBD1 (5 bases). TRBV23-1 falls under the ORF class, with uncertain function. Trimming removed 4 bases at V and 6 bases at J, with 10 bases between. The CDR3 contains 13 residues. The CDR3 DNA sequence: TGCGCCAGCAGTCGCGCCAGGGCCAATGAGCAGTTCTTC. The encoded protein is CASSRARANEQFF.

The J gene is TRBJ2-5, the V gene TRBV23-1; no definite D call. The DNA end is more similar to TRBJ2-7, so the J call may be wrong. Being an ORF, TRBV23-1 has a function that is uncertain. The CDR3 sequence is 13 residues long. The CDR3, as DNA: TGCGCCAGCATTGAAGGGATCCCCTACGAGCAGTACTTC. Translating it yields CASIEGIPYEQYF.

This clone occurred many times. The chain carries TRBV23-1 and TRBJ2-4, with D perhaps matching TRBD2 (6 bases). Being an ORF, TRBV23-1 has a function that is uncertain. Trimming stripped 6 bases from V and 0 bases from J, with 18 bases between. The CDR3 consists of 17 residues. The DNA for the CDR3 is TGCGCCAGCAGGGGCGGGGCCTCCTGTCTAGCCAAAAACATTCAGTACTTC. Its protein product is CASRGGASCLAKNIQYF.

The CDR3 region is CASSPLRFNEQFF. The DNA for the CDR3 is TGTGCCAGCAGCCCCCTCAGATTCAATGAGCAGTTCTTC. The rearrangement joins TRBV11-2 to TRBJ2-1; D call uncertain. The CDR3 consists of 13 residues. The ends were cut back, 5 bases at V and 6 bases at J, with 11 bases in the middle. From germline, CDR1 is SGHAT and CDR2 FQNNGV. Filled out from reference TRBV11-2 and TRBJ2-1, the complete variable domain reads EAGVAQSPRYKIIEKRQSVAFWCNPISGHATLYWYQQILGQGPKLLIQFQNNGVVDDSQLPKDRFSAERLKGVDSTLKIQPAKLEDSAVYLCASSPLRFNEQFFGPGTRLTVL.